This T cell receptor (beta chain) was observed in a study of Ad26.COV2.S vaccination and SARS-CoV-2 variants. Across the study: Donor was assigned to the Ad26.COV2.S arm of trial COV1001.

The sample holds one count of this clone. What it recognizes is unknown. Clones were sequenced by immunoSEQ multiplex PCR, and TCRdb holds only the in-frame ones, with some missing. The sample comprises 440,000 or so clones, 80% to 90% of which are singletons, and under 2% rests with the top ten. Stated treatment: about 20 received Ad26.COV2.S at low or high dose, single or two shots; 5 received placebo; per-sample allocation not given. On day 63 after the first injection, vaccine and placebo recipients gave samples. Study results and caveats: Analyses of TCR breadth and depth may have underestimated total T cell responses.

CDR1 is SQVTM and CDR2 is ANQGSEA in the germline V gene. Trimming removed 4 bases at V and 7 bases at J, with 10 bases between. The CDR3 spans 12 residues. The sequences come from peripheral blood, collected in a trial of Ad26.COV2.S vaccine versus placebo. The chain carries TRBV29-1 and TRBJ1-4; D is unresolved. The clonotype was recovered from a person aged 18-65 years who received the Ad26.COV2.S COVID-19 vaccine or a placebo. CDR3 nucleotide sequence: TGCAGCGTTGGTGTCGGGTCTGAAAAACTGTTTTTT. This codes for CSVGVGSEKLFF.